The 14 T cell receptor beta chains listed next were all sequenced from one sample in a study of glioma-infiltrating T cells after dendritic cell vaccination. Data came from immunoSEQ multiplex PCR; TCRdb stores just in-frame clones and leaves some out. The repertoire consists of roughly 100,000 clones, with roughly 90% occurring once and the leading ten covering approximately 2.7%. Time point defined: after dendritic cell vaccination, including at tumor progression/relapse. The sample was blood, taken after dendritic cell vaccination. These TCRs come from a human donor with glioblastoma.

In nucleotides, the CDR3 is TGTGCCAGCAGCTTAGGCCCCCGCGGGAGGGCGTCAGATACGCAGTATTTT. Protein sequence: CASSLGPRGRASDTQYF. V gene TRBV5-4 combines with J gene TRBJ2-3; 9 bases match TRBD2. The trim removed 2 bases at V and 4 bases at J, leaving 11 bases unmatched. Germline CDR1 reads SGHNT; CDR2 reads YYREEE (reference sequence). This CDR3 is built from 17 residues.

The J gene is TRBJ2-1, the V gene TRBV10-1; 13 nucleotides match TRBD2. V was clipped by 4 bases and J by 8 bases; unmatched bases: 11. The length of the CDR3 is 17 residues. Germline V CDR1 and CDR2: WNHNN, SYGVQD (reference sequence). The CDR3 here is CASSGLAGGRIQDEQFF. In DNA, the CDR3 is TGCGCCAGCAGTGGACTAGCGGGGGGACGGATTCAGGATGAGCAGTTCTTC.

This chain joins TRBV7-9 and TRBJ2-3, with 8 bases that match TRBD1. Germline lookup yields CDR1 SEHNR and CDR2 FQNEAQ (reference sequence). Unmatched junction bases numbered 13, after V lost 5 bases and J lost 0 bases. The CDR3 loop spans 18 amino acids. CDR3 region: CASSPNLGQGTSTDTQYF. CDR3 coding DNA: TGTGCCAGCAGCCCAAATCTAGGACAGGGCACTAGCACAGATACGCAGTATTTT. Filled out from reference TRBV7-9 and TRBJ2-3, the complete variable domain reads DTGVSQNPRHKITKRGQNVTFRCDPISEHNRLYWYRQTLGQGPEFLTYFQNEAQLEKSRLLSDRFSAERPKGSFSTLEIQRTEQGDSAMYLCASSPNLGQGTSTDTQYFGPGTRLTVL.

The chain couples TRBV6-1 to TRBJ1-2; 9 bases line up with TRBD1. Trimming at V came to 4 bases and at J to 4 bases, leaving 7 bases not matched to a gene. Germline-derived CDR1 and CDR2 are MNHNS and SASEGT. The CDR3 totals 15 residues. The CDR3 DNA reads TGTGCCAGCAGTGCCCTATTGGGACAGGGCTATGGCTACACCTTC. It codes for CASSALLGQGYGYTF.

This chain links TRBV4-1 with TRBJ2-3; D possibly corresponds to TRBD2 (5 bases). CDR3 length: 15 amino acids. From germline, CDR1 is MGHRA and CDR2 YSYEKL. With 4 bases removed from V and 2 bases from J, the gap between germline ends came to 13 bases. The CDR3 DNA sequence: TGCGCCAGCAGCCTAAGCGGTCCCGTCACAGATACGCAGTATTTT. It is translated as CASSLSGPVTDTQYF.

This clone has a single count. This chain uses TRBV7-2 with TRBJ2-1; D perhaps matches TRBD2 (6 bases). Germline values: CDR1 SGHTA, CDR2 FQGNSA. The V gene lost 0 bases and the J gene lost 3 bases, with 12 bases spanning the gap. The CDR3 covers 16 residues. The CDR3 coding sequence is TGTGCCAGCAGCTTAGCGCTGGGGGACTTCTACAATGAGCAGTTCTTC. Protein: CASSLALGDFYNEQFF.

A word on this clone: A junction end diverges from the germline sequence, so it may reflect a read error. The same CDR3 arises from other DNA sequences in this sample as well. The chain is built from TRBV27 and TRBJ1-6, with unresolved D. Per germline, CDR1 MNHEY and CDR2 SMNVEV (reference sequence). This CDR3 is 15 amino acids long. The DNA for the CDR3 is TGTGCCAGCAGTTTCCAGAGGATCCTTAATTCCCCCCTCCACTTT. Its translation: CASSFQRILNSPLHF.

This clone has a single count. The CDR3 region has the DNA TGTGCCAGCAGCCCCTGGGGGACAGCGAACACCGGGGAGCTGTTTTTT. Residues: CASSPWGTANTGELFF. The gene calls are TRBV5-6 and TRBJ2-2; 7 bases fit TRBD1. This CDR3 region has 16 residues. The V segment lost 4 bases and the J segment 0 bases; nucleotides outside the gene matches: 6. Germline V lookup: CDR1 SGHDT, CDR2 YYEEEE.

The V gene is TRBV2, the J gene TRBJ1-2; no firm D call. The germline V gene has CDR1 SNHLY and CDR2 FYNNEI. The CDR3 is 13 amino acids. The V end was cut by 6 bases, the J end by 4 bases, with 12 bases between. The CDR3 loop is CASRSGEGYGYTF. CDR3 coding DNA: TGTGCCAGCAGGAGTGGGGAGGGCTATGGCTACACCTTC.

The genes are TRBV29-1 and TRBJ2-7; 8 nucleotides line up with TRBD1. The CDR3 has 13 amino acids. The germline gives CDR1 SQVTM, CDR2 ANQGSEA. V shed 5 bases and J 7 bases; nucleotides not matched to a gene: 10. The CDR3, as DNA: TGCAGCGTTACCGGGACAGGCGACGGAGAGCAGTACTTC. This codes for CSVTGTGDGEQYF.

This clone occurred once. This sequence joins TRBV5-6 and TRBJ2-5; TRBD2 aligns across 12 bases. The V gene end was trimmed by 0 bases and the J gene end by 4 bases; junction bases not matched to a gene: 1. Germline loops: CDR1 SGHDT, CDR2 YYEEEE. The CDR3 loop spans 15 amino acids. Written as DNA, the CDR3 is TGTGCCAGCAGCTTGGAGGGACTAGCGGGAGAGACCCAGTACTTC. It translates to CASSLEGLAGETQYF.

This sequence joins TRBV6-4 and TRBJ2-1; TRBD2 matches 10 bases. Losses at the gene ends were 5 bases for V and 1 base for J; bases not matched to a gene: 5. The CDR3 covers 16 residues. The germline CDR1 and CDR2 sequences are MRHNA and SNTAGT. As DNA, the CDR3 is TGTGCCAGCAGTTTCACTAGCGGGATTTCCTACAATGAGCAGTTCTTC. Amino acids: CASSFTSGISYNEQFF.

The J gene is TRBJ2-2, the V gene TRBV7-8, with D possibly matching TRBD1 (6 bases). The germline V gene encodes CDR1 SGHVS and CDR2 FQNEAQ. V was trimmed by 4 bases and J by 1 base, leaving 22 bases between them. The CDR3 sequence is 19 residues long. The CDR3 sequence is CASSSLGSGTRENTGELFF. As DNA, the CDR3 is TGTGCCAGCAGCTCCCTAGGAAGTGGGACACGGGAGAACACCGGGGAGCTGTTTTTT.

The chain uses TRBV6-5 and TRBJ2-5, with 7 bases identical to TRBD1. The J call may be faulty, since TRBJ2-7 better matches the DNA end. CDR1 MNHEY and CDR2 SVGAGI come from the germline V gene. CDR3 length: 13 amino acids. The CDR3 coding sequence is TGTGCCAGCAGTTACGGGACAGATTACGAGCAGTACTTC. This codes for CASSYGTDYEQYF.